There are many counts of the clone carrying this T cell receptor (beta chain). What it binds is not known. TCRdb ran MiXCR on the multiplex PCR reads and lists one entry per CDR3 protein. The table records 160,000 or so distinct CDR3 sequences, roughly 35% of them present only once. The data derive from a study of breast tumors, draining lymph nodes, adjacent tissues. Breast cancer patients provided tissue from their axillary draining lymph nodes. Study observations and caveats: The data were judged consistent with most tumor T cells coming from lymph node and expanding in tumor.

The CDR3 has 16 residues. Germline assignment: CDR1 MNHEY and CDR2 SMNVEV (reference sequence). V shed 6 bases and J shed 0 bases, with 15 bases lying between them. V usage is TRBV27 and J usage is TRBJ2-1; no clear D gene. This clonotype was obtained from a female donor with breast cancer. Some clones in this sample may be carry-over from other donors' samples. Material for sequencing was axillary lymph node tissue. The CDR3 DNA reads as TGTGCCAGCAGCCTCTACTGGGGTAGCTCCTACAATGAGCAGTTCTTC. Amino acid sequence: CASSLYWGSSYNEQFF.